The 27 T cell receptor beta chains below were found in one sample sequenced in a study of OX40 agonist ivuxolimab in advanced cancers. The table came from immunoSEQ multiplex PCR; TCRdb's copy has only in-frame clones and leaves some out. The sample has more than 95,000 clones; less than 95% are singletons. Sequenced here: CD4+ or CD8+ T cells sorted from blood, sampled in a trial of the OX40 agonist ivuxolimab. These receptors all stem from an adult with an advanced solid tumor such as melanoma, head and neck, liver or kidney cancer.

J is TRBJ2-7 and V is TRBV28; 13 bases align to TRBD2. The CDR3 has 16 amino acids. Germline CDR1 and CDR2: MDHEN and SYDVKM. V shed 5 bases, J shed 6 bases, and the junction held 10 bases outside the gene matches. The CDR3 region is CASSEGRGLAGAEQYF. The CDR3 DNA sequence: TGTGCCAGCAGTGAGGGGAGAGGACTAGCGGGAGCCGAGCAGTACTTC.

This clone was detected only once. V usage is TRBV27 and J usage is TRBJ2-3; D gene uncertain. Trimming stripped 5 bases from V and 2 bases from J, with 8 bases between. This CDR3 has 13 residues. Germline V gene lookup returns CDR1 MNHEY and CDR2 SMNVEV (reference sequence). The CDR3 reads CASSPTFTDTQYF. CDR3 bases: TGTGCCAGCAGTCCGACCTTCACAGATACGCAGTATTTT.

The J gene is TRBJ2-7, the V gene TRBV5-1; 11 nucleotides agree with TRBD1. The V segment lost 5 bases and the J segment 3 bases; nucleotides outside the gene matches: 7. There are 15 residues in the CDR3. Germline V CDR1 and CDR2: SGHRS, YFSETQ. CDR3 DNA sequence: TGCGCCAGCAGTTTTGGACAGGGGGCTCTCTACGAGCAGTACTTC. It is translated as CASSFGQGALYEQYF.

In regard to this clone: A read error may account for a junction end that differs from germline. The V and J genes are TRBV18 and TRBJ1-2; TRBD1 agrees at 7 bases. Germline lookup yields CDR1 KGHSH and CDR2 LQKENI. The CDR3 has 14 residues. Written as DNA, the CDR3 is TGTGCCAGCTCACCGAACAGGGGCGACTACGGCTACACCTTC. Translating gives CASSPNRGDYGYTF.

The V call is TRBV6-4, the J call TRBJ1-1; TRBD1 is a possible D gene (6 bases). With 0 bases removed from V and 1 base from J, the gap between germline ends came to 9 bases. The CDR3 is 15 residues long. Looked up from germline, CDR1 is MRHNA and CDR2 is SNTAGT. CDR3 in amino acids: CASSDSGQTNTEAFF. The CDR3 DNA is TGTGCCAGCAGTGACTCTGGACAGACGAACACTGAAGCTTTCTTT.

The CDR3 DNA is TGTGCCAGCAGCGCCGGACGACAGGGAACGGGCGAGCAGTACTTC. This gives the protein CASSAGRQGTGEQYF. This sequence joins TRBV9 and TRBJ2-7, with 7 bases identical to TRBD1. This CDR3 comprises 15 residues. In germline, CDR1 is SGDLS, CDR2 YYNGEE. V lost 3 bases to trimming and J lost 6 bases; unmatched junction nucleotides: 12.

The rearrangement links TRBV7-3 to TRBJ2-7; 7 bases align to TRBD1. CDR1 and CDR2 from the germline V gene are SGHTA and FQGTGA. Trimming cost V 3 bases and J 2 bases; bases outside gene matches: 7. The CDR3 has 15 residues. CDR3 loop: CASSFSGTETYEQYF. CDR3 coding DNA: TGTGCCAGCAGCTTTTCCGGGACAGAGACCTACGAGCAGTACTTC.

The chain is built from TRBV9 and TRBJ2-3; D is undetermined. V was pared by 3 bases and J by 6 bases, with 11 bases between. The CDR3 is 13 residues long. Germline V gives CDR1 SGDLS, CDR2 YYNGEE. The CDR3 bases are TGTGCCAGCAGCGCCCCCTCTTCGGATACGCAGTATTTT. Amino acids: CASSAPSSDTQYF.

The chain links TRBV12-2 to TRBJ1-5. TRBV12-2 is assigned pseudogene status. The CDR3 totals 18 residues. The DNA of the CDR3 is TGTGCAAGTCGCTTATCAGTTCCAACTGGGAAGAGCAATCAGCCCCAGCATTTT. It encodes CASRLSVPTGKSNQPQHF.

The V call is TRBV10-3, the J call TRBJ1-5; D unresolved. Germline V CDR1 and CDR2: ENHRY, SYGVKD. CDR3 length: 17 amino acids. The V gene lost 0 bases and the J gene lost 0 bases, with 12 bases spanning the gap. CDR3 nucleotide sequence: TGTGCCATCAGTGAGTCCGTGGGCAGCCATAGCAATCAGCCCCAGCATTTT. This codes for CAISESVGSHSNQPQHF.

The chain combines TRBV11-2 with TRBJ1-3; unclear D gene. There are 16 residues in the CDR3. V was cut by 0 bases and J by 0 bases, with 9 bases left in between. Per the germline V gene, CDR1 is SGHAT and CDR2 is FQNNGV. CDR3 region: CASSLDLNRSGNTIYF. The CDR3 nucleotides are TGTGCCAGCAGCTTAGATCTTAACCGCTCTGGAAACACCATATATTTT.

The rearrangement uses TRBV5-5 and TRBJ1-5; no firm D call. V was cut by 2 bases and J by 4 bases, with 13 bases left in between. The CDR3 covers 15 residues. CDR1 and CDR2 from the germline V gene are SGHKS and YYEKEE (reference sequence). CDR3 sequence reads: CASSLNPGRNQPQHF. Here the CDR3 DNA reads TGTGCCAGCAGCTTAAATCCGGGGAGGAATCAGCCCCAGCATTTT.

A remark on this clone: The sample carries other DNA sequences with the same CDR3. The gene calls are TRBV11-2 and TRBJ1-1; D is perhaps TRBD1 (5 bases). This CDR3 has 13 amino acids. Trimming removed 5 bases at V and 1 base at J, with 8 bases between. Germline CDR1 is SGHAT and CDR2 is FQNNGV. The CDR3 coding sequence is TGTGCCAGCAGCACCCAGGGGAACACTGAAGCTTTCTTT. This sequence encodes CASSTQGNTEAFF. The full variable domain, completed using reference TRBV11-2 and TRBJ1-1, is EAGVAQSPRYKIIEKRQSVAFWCNPISGHATLYWYQQILGQGPKLLIQFQNNGVVDDSQLPKDRFSAERLKGVDSTLKIQPAKLEDSAVYLCASSTQGNTEAFFGQGTRLTVV.

V and J are TRBV7-2 and TRBJ1-4, with D unclear. In germline, CDR1 is SGHTA, CDR2 FQGNSA. This CDR3 contains 15 residues. Trimming stripped 1 base from V and 0 bases from J, with 6 bases between. The CDR3: CASSLVGATNEKLFF. Written as DNA, the CDR3 is TGTGCCAGCAGCTTAGTTGGGGCAACTAATGAAAAACTGTTTTTT.

The chain combines TRBV6-1 with TRBJ2-3; D remains unclear. V dropped 5 bases and J dropped 1 base, with 7 bases sitting between them. The CDR3 is 13 amino acids. The germline gives CDR1 MNHNS, CDR2 SASEGT. CDR3 loop: CASSLRRTDTQYF. In DNA, the CDR3 is TGTGCCAGCAGTCTTCGACGCACAGATACGCAGTATTTT.

The chain's CDR3 is CASSLTAGESYNEQFF. The CDR3 DNA reads TGTGCCAGCAGCTTAACAGCGGGAGAATCCTACAATGAGCAGTTCTTC. The chain uses TRBV7-3 and TRBJ2-1, with TRBD2 matching 8 bases. Trimming at V came to 0 bases and at J to 1 base, leaving 2 bases not matched to a gene. CDR1 SGHTA and CDR2 FQGTGA come from the germline V gene. The CDR3 sequence is 16 residues long.

The V and J genes are TRBV30 and TRBJ1-2; D remains unclear. The CDR3 is made up of 10 amino acids. V was pared by 4 bases and J by 8 bases, with 8 bases between. Germline CDR1 reads GTSNPN; CDR2 reads SVGIG (reference sequence). Here the CDR3 reads CAWKVRGYTF. CDR3 nucleotide sequence: TGTGCCTGGAAGGTACGGGGCTACACCTTC. Filled out from reference TRBV30 and TRBJ1-2, the complete variable domain reads SQTIHQWPATLVQPVGSPLSLECTVEGTSNPNLYWYRQAAGRGLQLLFYSVGIGQISSEVPQNLSASRPQDRQFILSSKKLLLSDSGFYLCAWKVRGYTFGSGTRLTVV.

This chain links TRBV6-5 with TRBJ1-5, with D uncertain. The ends were cut back, 5 bases at V and 6 bases at J, with 5 bases in the middle. The CDR3 is made up of 11 amino acids. Germline CDR1 and CDR2: MNHEY and SVGAGI. CDR3 loop: CASSEIQPQHF. In DNA, the CDR3 is TGTGCCAGCAGTGAGATTCAGCCCCAGCATTTT.

The chain recombines TRBV5-1 with TRBJ2-4; D is uncertain. CDR1 SGHRS and CDR2 YFSETQ come from the germline V gene. The CDR3 has 15 amino acids. The V end lost 4 bases, the J end lost 0 bases, and 11 bases lay between the germline ends. The CDR3 nucleotides read TGCGCCAGCAGCCCCGATAGCTTAGCCAAAAACATTCAGTACTTC. Protein sequence: CASSPDSLAKNIQYF.

This chain uses TRBV4-2 with TRBJ1-3; D unresolved. Germline CDR1 and CDR2: LGHNA and YNFKEQ. The CDR3 has 15 amino acids. The germline V and J ends were trimmed by 0 bases and 4 bases, with 10 bases remaining between them. CDR3 DNA sequence: TGTGCCAGCAGCCAAGATCCCCTGAGGGGAAACACCATATATTTT. This encodes CASSQDPLRGNTIYF.

This chain uses TRBV6-4 with TRBJ2-2; D is perhaps TRBD1 or TRBD2 (5 bases each). The CDR3 spans 12 residues. CDR1 is MRHNA, CDR2 SNTAGT, per germline. Trimming stripped 7 bases from V and 3 bases from J, with 6 bases between. The CDR3 DNA sequence: TGTGCCAGCATGGGGGACACCGGGGAGCTGTTTTTT. Its protein product is CASMGDTGELFF.

V and J are TRBV2 and TRBJ2-2; 8 bases are a match to TRBD1. V lost 7 bases to trimming and J lost 3 bases; unmatched junction nucleotides: 4. Germline V gene sequence: CDR1 SNHLY, CDR2 FYNNEI. CDR3 length equals 14 residues. CDR3 sequence: CASNPDRDTGELFF. The CDR3 DNA sequence: TGTGCCAGCAACCCGGACAGGGACACCGGGGAGCTGTTTTTT.

This chain's CDR3 is CASSSTLRNEKLFF. The DNA of the CDR3 is TGTGCCAGCAGCTCGACCCTTAGGAATGAAAAACTGTTTTTT. The rearrangement uses TRBV11-2 and TRBJ1-4, with D unresolved. The germline V gene encodes CDR1 SGHAT and CDR2 FQNNGV. V was pared by 4 bases and J by 5 bases, with 11 bases between. The CDR3 is made up of 14 amino acids.

The chain combines TRBV15 with TRBJ1-3; D is undetermined. The CDR3 contains 12 residues. V lost 5 bases, J lost 4 bases, and 6 bases lay in between. The germline V gene has CDR1 LNHNV and CDR2 YYDKDF (reference sequence). In DNA, the CDR3 is TGTGCCACCAGCCCCTCCGGAAACACCATATATTTT. Amino acids: CATSPSGNTIYF.

This chain uses TRBV6-6 with TRBJ2-3; 12 nucleotides align to TRBD2. CDR1 and CDR2 from the germline V gene are MNHNY and SVGAGI (reference sequence). V shed 4 bases, J shed 6 bases, and the junction held 8 bases outside the gene matches. This CDR3 is built from 16 residues. The CDR3 is CASSFLAGGPRDTQYF. The CDR3 DNA sequence: TGTGCCAGCAGTTTTCTAGCGGGAGGGCCTCGGGATACGCAGTATTTT.

This clone was seen a single time. The V and J genes are TRBV19 and TRBJ2-3; no reliable D call. The CDR3 spans 11 residues. Germline values: CDR1 LNHDA, CDR2 SQIVND (reference sequence). Trimming removed 2 bases at V and 3 bases at J, with 0 bases between. The CDR3 reads CASSITDTQYF. The CDR3 DNA follows: TGTGCCAGTAGTATAACAGATACGCAGTATTTT.

The J gene is TRBJ2-7, the V gene TRBV18, with D hard to call. V was shortened by 2 bases and J by 0 bases, with 14 bases between the two germline ends. The V gene's germline CDR1 is KGHSH and CDR2 LQKENI. This CDR3 is 16 amino acids long. CDR3 in amino acids: CASSPRRRTNSYEQYF. CDR3 nucleotide sequence: TGTGCCAGCTCACCAAGGAGAAGGACCAACTCCTACGAGCAGTACTTC.